The 23 T cell receptor beta chains below were found in one sample sequenced in a study of blood T cell repertoires in COVID-19. TCRdb's table, derived via immunoSEQ multiplex PCR, lists solely in-frame clones and lacks some. The repertoire consists of some 220,000 clones, with roughly 84% occurring once and the leading ten covering about a sixth. Input material: peripheral blood. These receptors came from a woman of 80 years or more with active or convalescent COVID-19.

This clone was seen a handful of times. The rearrangement uses TRBV9 and TRBJ1-2; 7 nucleotides match TRBD1. Trimming cost V 0 bases and J 5 bases; bases outside gene matches: 10. The CDR3 is 16 amino acids. CDR1 SGDLS and CDR2 YYNGEE come from the germline V gene. CDR3 nucleotides: TGTGCCAGCAGCGTAGATGTTGTGGGACAGCAGTATGGCTACACCTTC. Its translation: CASSVDVVGQQYGYTF.

This clone has a handful of counts. This rearrangement joins TRBV28 to TRBJ1-5; TRBD1 matches 9 bases. Looked up from germline, CDR1 is MDHEN and CDR2 is SYDVKM. CDR3 length: 15 amino acids. The V and J ends lost 6 bases and 2 bases, in that order; junction bases with no gene match: 5. This CDR3 is CASRWGQGGNQPQHF. CDR3 nucleotide sequence: TGTGCCAGCAGGTGGGGACAGGGAGGCAATCAGCCCCAGCATTTT. The full variable domain, in which reference TRBV28 and TRBJ1-5 provide the parts outside the CDR3, is DVKVTQSSRYLVKRTGEKVFLECVQDMDHENMFWYRQDPGLGLRLIYFSYDVKMKEKGDIPEGYSVSREKKERFSLILESASTNQTSMYLCASRWGQGGNQPQHFGDGTRLSIL.

V and J are TRBV23-1 and TRBJ2-6; 8 nucleotides agree with TRBD1. TRBV23-1 carries the ORF label, with uncertain function. J gave up 2 bases and V 0 bases, and 15 bases lay outside the gene matches. The CDR3 runs to 21 residues. The chain's CDR3 is CASSQSEVVWTGSAGANVLTF. CDR3 sequence (DNA): TGCGCCAGCAGTCAATCGGAGGTAGTATGGACAGGGAGCGCTGGGGCCAACGTCCTGACTTTC.

The chain recombines TRBV7-6 with TRBJ1-3, with TRBD1 identical over 9 bases. The germline V gene has CDR1 SGHVS and CDR2 FNYEAQ. The junction had 15 bases not matched to a gene; V was cut back by 5 bases and J by 4 bases. This CDR3 has 18 amino acids. The DNA of the CDR3 is TGTGCCAGCAGCCCCAGGGCGGGACAGGGAAGAAGCGGAAACACCATATATTTT. Protein: CASSPRAGQGRSGNTIYF.

The chain has TRBV19 and TRBJ1-4, with 7 bases lining up with TRBD1. Germline assignment: CDR1 LNHDA and CDR2 SQIVND (reference sequence). J lost 8 bases, V lost 6 bases, and 9 bases had no gene match. The CDR3 is 14 residues long. The CDR3 protein is CASSPGTVEEKLFF. The DNA of the CDR3 is TGTGCCAGTAGCCCCGGGACAGTCGAAGAAAAACTGTTTTTT.

V is TRBV19 and J is TRBJ2-3; D is possibly TRBD2 (5 bases). From germline, CDR1 is LNHDA and CDR2 SQIVND (reference sequence). This CDR3 region has 13 residues. The V end lost 6 bases, the J end lost 2 bases, and 9 bases lay between the germline ends. DNA for the CDR3: TGTGCCAGTAGGAGGGCCCCCACAGATACGCAGTATTTT. Its translation: CASRRAPTDTQYF.

The chain couples TRBV5-6 to TRBJ2-6, with a tentative D call TRBD1 (6 bases). Trimming cost V 1 base and J 4 bases, with 12 bases left between them. CDR3 size: 16 residues. Germline assignment: CDR1 SGHDT and CDR2 YYEEEE. The CDR3 DNA reads as TGTGCCAGCAGCTTGTTGCAGGGGCTCGGGGCCAACGTCCTGACTTTC. Protein: CASSLLQGLGANVLTF.

This clone was counted between two and nine times. The chain employs TRBV11-1 and TRBJ1-5; no firm D call. The germline CDR1 and CDR2 sequences are SGHAT and FQDESV (reference sequence). This CDR3 comprises 11 residues. The V gene lost 4 bases and the J gene lost 6 bases, with 4 bases spanning the gap. Written as DNA, the CDR3 is TGTGCCAGCAGCTCCCGTCAGCCCCAGCATTTT. Protein: CASSSRQPQHF.

The rearrangement joins TRBV6-5 to TRBJ2-7, with 7 bases that match TRBD1. J gave up 3 bases and V 2 bases, and 4 bases lay outside the gene matches. This CDR3 region has 14 residues. The germline V gene has CDR1 MNHEY and CDR2 SVGAGI. Here the CDR3 reads CASSYRDSGYEQYF. The DNA of the CDR3 is TGTGCCAGCAGTTACAGGGACAGCGGCTACGAGCAGTACTTC.

The V gene is TRBV7-2, the J gene TRBJ1-1; TRBD1 matches 7 bases. The CDR3 totals 14 residues. Germline assignment: CDR1 SGHTA and CDR2 FQGNSA. V lost 6 bases, J lost 5 bases, and 9 bases stayed unmatched. CDR3 in DNA: TGTGCCAGCAGTTACTACAGGGGTGAGACTGAAGCTTTCTTT. It is translated as CASSYYRGETEAFF.

This chain links TRBV5-6 with TRBJ2-1, with TRBD1 matching 7 bases. The germline V gene has CDR1 SGHDT and CDR2 YYEEEE. The V and J ends lost 0 bases and 7 bases, in that order; junction bases with no gene match: 7. This CDR3 has 15 amino acids. The chain's CDR3 is CASSLVGQLENEQFF. As DNA, the CDR3 is TGTGCCAGCAGCTTGGTGGGACAGCTTGAGAATGAGCAGTTCTTC.

This clone came up once. The chain couples TRBV14 to TRBJ1-5; TRBD1 aligns across 8 bases. J was trimmed by 11 bases and V by 2 bases; bases with no gene match: 5. This CDR3 comprises 13 residues. Germline V gene data show CDR1 as SGHDN and CDR2 as FVKESK. CDR3 bases: TGTGCCAGCAGCCAAACAGGGGGTGCAGCCCAGCATTTT. Protein sequence: CASSQTGGAAQHF.

This chain links TRBV7-9 with TRBJ1-4; tentatively, D is TRBD1 (6 bases). The CDR3 extends over 13 amino acids. Germline lookup yields CDR1 SEHNR and CDR2 FQNEAQ (reference sequence). Trimming pared 0 bases from V and 11 bases from J, leaving 10 bases between. The CDR3 bases are TGTGCCAGCAGCTTAGCGAGCACAGGGAAACTGTTTTTT. This translates into CASSLASTGKLFF.

This clone was detected only a few times. This chain uses TRBV7-2 with TRBJ1-2; 8 bases agree with TRBD1. The CDR3 contains 14 residues. Trimming took 5 bases from V and 4 from J; bases not matched to a gene: 6. Germline loops: CDR1 SGHTA, CDR2 FQGNSA. The CDR3 nucleotides are TGTGCCAGCAGCCCTCTGGGGACAGGCTATGGCTACACCTTC. This gives the protein CASSPLGTGYGYTF.

V is TRBV15 and J is TRBJ1-3; D perhaps matches TRBD1 (5 bases). The ends were cut back, 0 bases at V and 9 bases at J, with 9 bases in the middle. This CDR3 comprises 13 residues. Germline V gene lookup returns CDR1 LNHNV and CDR2 YYDKDF (reference sequence). The CDR3 reads CATSRDRAATIYF. As DNA, the CDR3 is TGTGCCACCAGCAGAGACAGGGCGGCCACCATATATTTT.

The chain combines TRBV24-1 with TRBJ2-7; a possible D gene is TRBD1 (5 bases). CDR1 KGHDR and CDR2 SFDVKD come from the germline V gene. Trimming left V 2 bases short and J 2 bases short, with 9 bases between. The CDR3 contains 14 residues. CDR3 protein: CATSDSRVAYEQYF. CDR3 bases: TGTGCCACCAGTGATTCCAGGGTAGCCTACGAGCAGTACTTC.

The V gene is TRBV27, the J gene TRBJ2-7; 8 nucleotides match TRBD1. CDR3 length: 15 amino acids. The junction had 4 bases not matched to a gene; V was cut back by 1 base and J by 2 bases. Germline V gene lookup returns CDR1 MNHEY and CDR2 SMNVEV (reference sequence). CDR3 bases: TGTGCCAGCAGTTTATACGGGACAGGAGCCTACGAGCAGTACTTC. This encodes CASSLYGTGAYEQYF.

This chain uses TRBV5-4 with TRBJ2-3, with 11 nucleotides matching TRBD1. The J segment lost 3 bases and the V segment lost 3 bases, leaving 9 bases of the junction unmatched. Germline assignment: CDR1 SGHNT and CDR2 YYREEE (reference sequence). The CDR3 runs 17 residues. CDR3 sequence (DNA): TGTGCCAGCAGCTCAAGAGCCGGGACAGGGGGAACAGATACGCAGTATTTT. Translated, it gives CASSSRAGTGGTDTQYF.

The chain couples TRBV9 to TRBJ2-1; possible D gene TRBD2, 6 bases. V lost 0 bases and J lost 9, with 10 bases in between. Germline V gene data show CDR1 as SGDLS and CDR2 as YYNGEE. This CDR3 contains 13 residues. CDR3 in DNA: TGTGCCAGCAGCGTAGGTGGGGGGATTGAGCAGTTCTTC. It codes for CASSVGGGIEQFF.

Here the CDR3 DNA reads TGTGCCAGCAGCCAAGCCCCTGCTGAAGCTTTCTTT. It codes for CASSQAPAEAFF. This chain links TRBV3-1 (or the pseudogene TRBV3-2) with TRBJ1-1; no definite D call. CDR3 length: 12 residues. Germline V lookup: CDR1 LGHDT, CDR2 YNNKEL (reference sequence). Trimming removed 1 base from V and 6 bases from J, with 6 bases in between.

The chain employs TRBV7-2 and TRBJ2-3; 16 bases match TRBD2. V lost 2 bases, J lost 4 bases, and 6 bases stayed unmatched. The CDR3 covers 18 residues. Germline loops: CDR1 SGHTA, CDR2 FQGNSA. CDR3 DNA sequence: TGTGCCAGCAGCTTATTAGCCGGGACTAGCGGGAGGGCAGATACGCAGTATTTT. It is translated as CASSLLAGTSGRADTQYF.

This sequence joins TRBV5-1 and TRBJ2-1; 10 positions match TRBD2. Germline V gives CDR1 SGHRS, CDR2 YFSETQ. The CDR3 is made up of 16 amino acids. The J segment lost 6 bases and the V segment lost 1 base, leaving 7 bases of the junction unmatched. CDR3 in amino acids: CASSLRSSGSGNEQFF. The DNA of the CDR3 is TGCGCCAGCAGCTTGAGGTCTAGCGGGAGCGGCAATGAGCAGTTCTTC.

The chain links TRBV15 to TRBJ2-5; maybe TRBD1 (6 bases). V lost 5 bases and J 9 bases, leaving 13 bases between the germline ends. CDR1 is LNHNV, CDR2 YYDKDF, per germline (reference sequence). The CDR3 length is 12 residues. DNA for the CDR3: TGTGCCACCAGCCAGGGGCTAATGGCCCAGTACTTC. Protein sequence: CATSQGLMAQYF.